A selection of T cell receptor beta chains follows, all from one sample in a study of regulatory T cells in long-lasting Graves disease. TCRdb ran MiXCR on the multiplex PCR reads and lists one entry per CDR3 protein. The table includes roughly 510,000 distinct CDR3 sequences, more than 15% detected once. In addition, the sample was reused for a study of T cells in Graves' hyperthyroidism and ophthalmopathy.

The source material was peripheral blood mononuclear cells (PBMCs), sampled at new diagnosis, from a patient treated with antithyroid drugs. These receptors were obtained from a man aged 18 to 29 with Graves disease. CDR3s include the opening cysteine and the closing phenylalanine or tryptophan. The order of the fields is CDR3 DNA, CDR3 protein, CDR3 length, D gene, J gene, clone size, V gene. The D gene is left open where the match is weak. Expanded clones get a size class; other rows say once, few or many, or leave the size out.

TGTGCCAGCAGCTTAGTCAGGGGTACCCCTGGAAACACCATATATTTT | CASSLVRGTPGNTIYF | 16 | - | TRBJ1-3 | - | TRBV11-3
TGTGCCAGCAGTAATAGGGACAGGAACACCGGGGAGCTGTTTTTT | CASSNRDRNTGELFF | 15 | TRBD1 | TRBJ2-2 | many | TRBV3-1
TGCAACCTTGCGACAAGCTACGAGCAGTACTTC | CNLATSYEQYF | 11 | - | TRBJ2-7 | few | TRBV20-1
TGTGCCAGCAGCTTACTCGGGGGACTCAATGAGCAGTTCTTC | CASSLLGGLNEQFF | 14 | - | TRBJ2-1 | many | TRBV7-9
TGCAGTGCTAGAAGACAGCTAAAGGACTATGGCTACACCTTC | CSARRQLKDYGYTF | 14 | - | TRBJ1-2 | - | TRBV20-1
TGCGCCAGCAGCTCGACTAGCGGGAGAGGATCCTACAATGAGCAGTTCTTC | CASSSTSGRGSYNEQFF | 17 | TRBD2 | TRBJ2-1 | - | TRBV5-1
TGTGCCAGTAGTACCGGGGCCAACCTTGAGTTTTACGAGCAGTACTTC | CASSTGANLEFYEQYF | 16 | - | TRBJ2-7 | - | TRBV19
TGCGCCAGCAGCTTGGGGGCTGCGTCCTACAATGAGCAGTTCTTC | CASSLGAASYNEQFF | 15 | - | TRBJ2-1 | many | TRBV5-1
TGTGCCAGCAGTTTGACGGCCCCGCCGCATGAGCAGTTCTTC | CASSLTAPPHEQFF | 14 | - | TRBJ2-1 | many | TRBV28
TGTGCCAGTAGTATAGGCCGGGTCACTGAAGCTTTCTTT | CASSIGRVTEAFF | 13 | - | TRBJ1-1 | few | TRBV19
TGTGCCAGCAGCTTGAGCCAGGGGCCCCAGCATTTT | CASSLSQGPQHF | 12 | - | TRBJ1-5 | once | TRBV5-6
TGTGCCAGCAGTTTAGGGTGGGGGGCGCAGGATACGCAGTATTTT | CASSLGWGAQDTQYF | 15 | - | TRBJ2-3 | many | TRBV28
TGTGCCAGCAGTCCGGGACAGACTACGGGCTACACCTTC | CASSPGQTTGYTF | 13 | TRBD1 | TRBJ1-2 | many | TRBV6-1
TGTGCCAGCAGCTTATTTTCCGGGACAGGGGTCGAGCAGTACTTC | CASSLFSGTGVEQYF | 15 | TRBD1 | TRBJ2-7 | many | TRBV7-9
TGCAGTGCAAGACTAGCGGGAACGACAGATACGCAGTATTTT | CSARLAGTTDTQYF | 14 | TRBD2 | TRBJ2-3 | - | TRBV20-1
TGTGCCAGCAGCTCTAGACGGGGACGGCAAGAGACCCAGTACTTC | CASSSRRGRQETQYF | 15 | - | TRBJ2-5 | many | TRBV11-3
TGTGCCAGCAGGGAACAGGGATCAAGCTCTGGAAACACCATATATTTT | CASREQGSSSGNTIYF | 16 | - | TRBJ1-3 | many | TRBV28
TGTGCCAGCAGCCGACTAGCGAGTGAGCAGTACTTC | CASSRLASEQYF | 12 | TRBD2 | TRBJ2-7 | many | TRBV3-1
TGTGCCCTCAGGGACGGCAATCAGCCCCAGCATTTT | CALRDGNQPQHF | 12 | - | TRBJ1-5 | many | TRBV6-1
TGCAGTGCTAGAGATCGCTCAGCGGCTAGCACAGATACGCAGTATTTT | CSARDRSAASTDTQYF | 16 | - | TRBJ2-3 | - | TRBV20-1
TGTGCCAGCATCCTATATCCGGGACAGGGCCAAGAGACCCAGTACTTC | CASILYPGQGQETQYF | 16 | TRBD1 | TRBJ2-5 | many | TRBV6-2/TRBV6-3
TGTGCCAGCAGCCCCGAGGGGCATCACGAGCAGTACTTC | CASSPEGHHEQYF | 13 | - | TRBJ2-7 | many | TRBV7-9
TGTGCCAGCAGTCCCGCGGGACAGGGGGCCTCCTACGAGCAGTACTTC | CASSPAGQGASYEQYF | 16 | TRBD1 | TRBJ2-7 | - | TRBV27
TGTGCCAGCAGCCCCCACCAGGGTGCTTACGAGCAGTACTTC | CASSPHQGAYEQYF | 14 | - | TRBJ2-7 | - | TRBV7-9
TGCGCCAGCAGCTGGGCCTCGGGGGTCCGGGACTATGGCTACACCTTC | CASSWASGVRDYGYTF | 16 | - | TRBJ1-2 | few | TRBV5-1
TGTGCCAGCAGCCTCAATTTAGCAGTCTACAATGAGCAGTTCTTC | CASSLNLAVYNEQFF | 15 | - | TRBJ2-1 | few | TRBV5-5
TGTGCCAGCAGCGACTCCAGGGTCGGTCAGCCCCAGCATTTT | CASSDSRVGQPQHF | 14 | - | TRBJ1-5 | many | TRBV5-5
TGTGCCAGCAGTCTAAAGTATAGGGGGCTGGTTGAGCAGTTCTTC | CASSLKYRGLVEQFF | 15 | TRBD1 | TRBJ2-1 | - | TRBV6-1
TGTGCCAGCAGCCAACCCAGGTTCAGCACCGGGGAGCTGTTTTTT | CASSQPRFSTGELFF | 15 | - | TRBJ2-2 | few | TRBV7-3
TGTGCCAGCAGCCTTCTAGCCGGGATTTTCACCTACGAGCAGTACTTC | CASSLLAGIFTYEQYF | 16 | - | TRBJ2-7 | many | TRBV28